This is a list of T cell receptor beta chains from one sample in a study of T-cell reconstitution after alpha-beta-depleted transplantation in children. TCRdb reprocessed the PCR reads with MiXCR, giving one entry per CDR3 protein. The top ten clones hold roughly 3.3% of a sample with hundreds of thousands of distinct CDR3 sequences, around 20% of them seen once. The sample was PBMCs from the stem cell graft donor, taken from the stem cell graft. The receptors stem from a human donor who donated a stem cell graft to a child with acute lymphoblastic leukemia. Each CDR3 is given with its conserved first and last residue.

v_gene	j_gene	len	CDR3aa
TRBV5-1	TRBJ2-7	17	CASSHDRQGARLNEQYF
TRBV27	TRBJ1-5	14	CASSFRYSNQPQHF
TRBV5-4	TRBJ1-2	15	CASSSGRVSGYGYTF
TRBV6-1	TRBJ2-5	15	CASSEAAGGQETQYF
TRBV7-3	TRBJ2-1	15	CASSRSGSGGNEQFF
TRBV9	TRBJ1-1	15	CASNHRRGQDTEAFF
TRBV7-9	TRBJ2-3	16	CASSFGTPGFTDTQYF
TRBV11-2	TRBJ1-3	15	CASRSVWAFGNTIYF
TRBV2	TRBJ2-5	15	CASSEGYTNQETQYF
TRBV15	TRBJ1-5	16	CATSRGRRDQGQPQHF
TRBV18	TRBJ2-7	13	CASSPTAYYEQYF
TRBV5-1	TRBJ2-1	16	CASSFGTSGRNNEQFF
TRBV12-3/TRBV12-4	TRBJ1-1	15	CASSSTPVLQTEAFF
TRBV5-1	TRBJ1-1	15	CASSLGWAPNTEAFF
TRBV7-9	TRBJ2-3	16	CASSPGTSGTIDTQYF
TRBV20-1	TRBJ2-7	13	CSARGQGRYEQYF
TRBV5-1	TRBJ2-7	16	CASSLDEGQGDYEQYF
TRBV5-1	TRBJ1-2	15	CASSHAWDSRYGYTF
TRBV7-9	TRBJ2-7	13	CASKKNEESEQYF
TRBV29-1	TRBJ2-3	10	CSASTNTQYF
TRBV6-2/TRBV6-3	TRBJ2-7	13	CASNNLRSHEQYF
TRBV21-1	TRBJ1-1	13	CASWGRGNTEAFF
TRBV19	TRBJ2-7	15	CASKFSGVIGYEQYF
TRBV6-5	TRBJ1-5	14	CASSLAGGIQPQHF
TRBV20-1	TRBJ1-5	15	CSAYSTGAQNQPQHF
TRBV15	TRBJ2-3	14	CATRAQGATDTQYF
TRBV5-1	TRBJ2-7	14	CASSLGQQAYEQYF
TRBV25-1	TRBJ1-2	16	CASLSNLGQGNYGYTF
TRBV29-1	TRBJ1-2	13	CSVVRDWDYGYTF
TRBV6-6	TRBJ2-5	13	CASTGREIETQYF
TRBV7-8	TRBJ1-2	15	CASSSRWPASYGYTF
TRBV12-3/TRBV12-4	TRBJ2-7	18	CASSPELGLARPAYEQYF
TRBV11-2	TRBJ2-5	19	CANSLRVAPSAGREETQYF
TRBV6-2/TRBV6-3	TRBJ2-7	15	CASIETASGRNEQYF
TRBV29-1	TRBJ1-4	14	CSVETFFTGEELFF
TRBV18	TRBJ2-1	21	CASSPLLGRGISKASSDEQFF
TRBV18	TRBJ1-1	12	CASSPPEGRAFF
TRBV20-1	TRBJ2-7	14	CSARPVRQYYEQYF
TRBV5-1	TRBJ2-1	16	CASSLAGGTIYNEQFF